This is a list of T cell receptor beta chains from one sample in a study of blood T cell repertoires in COVID-19. Assay: immunoSEQ multiplex PCR; the TCRdb copy retains only in-frame clones and omits some. The data show roughly 200,000 clones, with about 80% seen just once and about 4.5% held by the top ten. The specimen was peripheral blood. These receptors originate from a man aged 50-59 years with active or convalescent COVID-19. The CDR3 runs from the conserved cysteine through the conserved F or W. A D gene is named only where the DNA matches it firmly. Rows give clone size only sometimes, using once, few, many, or a class for an expanded clone.

TRBJ1-1,.,TRBV21-1,.,TGTGCCAGCAGCAATAGGGACAGGGACCTGAACACTGAAGCTTTCTTT,CASSNRDRDLNTEAFF
TRBJ2-3,TRBD2,TRBV9,.,TGTGCCAGCAGCGTAGCCAGGCTAGCGGGGGGAGGGGATACGCAGTATTTT,CASSVARLAGGGDTQYF
TRBJ2-7,TRBD1,TRBV9,.,TGTGCCAGCAGCACGGACAGGGGGGGCTACGAGCAGTACTTC,CASSTDRGGYEQYF
TRBJ1-1,.,TRBV3-1/TRBV3-2,once,TGTGCCAGCAGCCAACCGGGGAACACTGAAGCTTTCTTT,CASSQPGNTEAFF
TRBJ1-2,.,TRBV12-3/TRBV12-4,.,TGTGCCAGCAGTTTAGGGGGGCATGGCTACACCTTC,CASSLGGHGYTF
TRBJ1-6,TRBD1,TRBV4-1,.,TGCGCCAGCAGCCTTAAGTGGGGGACAGGAATTGACTCCTATAATTCACCCCTCCACTTT,CASSLKWGTGIDSYNSPLHF
TRBJ1-1,.,TRBV19,.,TGTGCCAGTATCAGGGTGGCAAGGGGCACTGAAGCTTTCTTT,CASIRVARGTEAFF
TRBJ1-4,.,TRBV9,.,TGTGCCAGCAGCGTAGGGATAGGGGTGAATGAAAAACTGTTTTTT,CASSVGIGVNEKLFF
TRBJ1-1,TRBD1,TRBV6-6,.,TGTGCCAGCAGTCAGGGGGTCACTGAAGCTTTCTTT,CASSQGVTEAFF
TRBJ2-7,.,TRBV4-2,few,TGTGCCAGCAGCCAAGTAGCCGGGACTGCAGGCTACGAGCAGTACTTC,CASSQVAGTAGYEQYF
TRBJ2-6,TRBD1,TRBV5-4,.,TGTGCCAGCAGCTTCGTACGGGACAGGTACTTCTCTGGGGCCAACGTCCTGACTTTC,CASSFVRDRYFSGANVLTF
TRBJ2-5,.,TRBV29-1,.,TGCAGCGTGAGTGCAGAGACCCAGTACTTC,CSVSAETQYF
TRBJ1-1,.,TRBV19,.,TGTGCCAGTACGGAAATAAGGGGTACTGAAGCTTTCTTT,CASTEIRGTEAFF
TRBJ2-1,TRBD2,TRBV2,once,TGTGCCAGCAGTCTGACTAGCGGGGTAGGGAATGAGCAGTTCTTC,CASSLTSGVGNEQFF
TRBJ1-4,.,TRBV4-3,.,TGCGCCAGCAGCCAAGCTAGAGGGGGAGTAGGAAAACTGTTTTTT,CASSQARGGVGKLFF
TRBJ2-3,.,TRBV12-3/TRBV12-4,.,TGTGCCAGCAGCCCCAGGGATACGCAGTATTTT,CASSPRDTQYF
TRBJ2-2,TRBD2,TRBV10-3,.,TGTGCCATCAGTGTCTTGTTAGCGGGGGTCGCCGGGGAGCTGTTTTTT,CAISVLLAGVAGELFF
TRBJ2-7,.,TRBV11-1,.,TGTGCCAGCAGCTCCCCCTTCGGCGAGCAGTACTTC,CASSSPFGEQYF
TRBJ2-3,.,TRBV9,.,TGTGCCAGCGCGGGAAATACGCAGTATTTT,CASAGNTQYF
TRBJ1-1,TRBD1,TRBV13,.,TGTGCCAGCAGCCCCAACAGGGGCTGGGGCACTGAAGCTTTCTTT,CASSPNRGWGTEAFF
TRBJ2-7,TRBD2,TRBV4-1,once,TGCGCCAGCAGCCAAGCCCGGGGAGGGGACGAGCAGTACTTC,CASSQARGGDEQYF
TRBJ2-3,TRBD2,TRBV4-3,.,TGCGCCAGCAGCCAAGATATACTAGCGGGGGCCAGCACAGATACGCAGTATTTT,CASSQDILAGASTDTQYF
TRBJ1-4,.,TRBV6-5,.,TGTGCCAGCAGCCCCGGGTCCGGGTTCGGTGAAAAACTGTTTTTT,CASSPGSGFGEKLFF
TRBJ2-3,TRBD2,TRBV4-2,.,TGTGCCAGCAGTCTCAAGCGGGGGTTATCCACAGATACGCAGTATTTT,CASSLKRGLSTDTQYF
TRBJ2-1,TRBD2,TRBV4-3,few,TGCGCCAGCAGCCAGACGCCGGGACTAGCGGGGGATGAGCAGTTCTTC,CASSQTPGLAGDEQFF
TRBJ2-7,TRBD2,TRBV3-1/TRBV3-2,.,TGTGCCAGCAGCCAAGAGATTCTAGCGGGGGCCGAGCAGTACTTC,CASSQEILAGAEQYF
TRBJ1-2,.,TRBV3-1/TRBV3-2,.,TGTGCCAGCAGCCAAGAAACAGGGGGCTACACCTTC,CASSQETGGYTF